Below are 23 T cell receptor beta chains sequenced from a single sample in a study of PD-L1 blockade in urothelial cancer. Time point reported: peripheral blood 6 weeks after treatment start. Data came from immunoSEQ multiplex PCR; TCRdb stores just in-frame clones and leaves some out. The table includes fewer than 85,000 clones, 88% detected once. The sample here was PBMCs, taken around atezolizumab (anti-PD-L1) treatment. Receptors were obtained from a man aged 55 to 69 with urothelial cancer.

This clone has only one observation. This chain connects TRBV11-2 to TRBJ1-6, with a possible D match to TRBD1 (5 bases). Trimming shortened V by 5 bases and J by 4 bases, and 24 bases separated the two germline ends. The CDR3 is made up of 19 amino acids. Germline V gene lookup returns CDR1 SGHAT and CDR2 FQNNGV. The CDR3 is CASSKGDYLGPRYNSPLHF. The DNA for the CDR3 is TGTGCCAGCAGCAAAGGGGACTACCTGGGACCTCGTTATAATTCACCCCTCCACTTT.

This clone occurred once. This chain links TRBV5-1 with TRBJ1-3, with D hard to call. The V end was cut by 0 bases, the J end by 0 bases, with 7 bases between. CDR3 length equals 15 residues. Germline lookup yields CDR1 SGHRS and CDR2 YFSETQ. The CDR3 coding sequence is TGCGCCAGCAGCTTGGCCAGTGGCTCTGGAAACACCATATATTTT. Its protein product is CASSLASGSGNTIYF.

This clone was picked up a small number of times. The chain has TRBV9 and TRBJ2-1; 8 positions match TRBD2. CDR3 size: 14 residues. J lost 6 bases, V lost 3 bases, and 5 bases had no gene match. Germline V CDR1 and CDR2: SGDLS, YYNGEE. The CDR3 nucleotides read TGTGCCAGCAGCGCCCGGGGGGGCCGCAATGAGCAGTTCTTC. Translating it yields CASSARGGRNEQFF.

The chain couples TRBV30 to TRBJ2-5; D is undetermined. CDR1 and CDR2 (germline): GTSNPN, SVGIG (reference sequence). The CDR3 consists of 13 residues. V was shortened by 2 bases and J by 2 bases, with 9 bases between the two germline ends. CDR3 nucleotide sequence: TGTGCCTGGAGTCGCAACGGTCAAGAGACCCAGTACTTC. Translated, it gives CAWSRNGQETQYF.

V gene TRBV7-8 combines with J gene TRBJ1-3; D unclear. Trimming cost V 3 bases and J 2 bases, with 8 bases left between them. Per the germline V gene, CDR1 is SGHVS and CDR2 is FQNEAQ. The length of the CDR3 is 14 residues. The CDR3 DNA follows: TGTGCCAGCAGCTTTCGGGAAACTGGAAACACCATATATTTT. It yields the protein CASSFRETGNTIYF.

This rearrangement joins TRBV6-6 to TRBJ2-7; unclear D gene. CDR1 is MNHNY and CDR2 is SVGAGI in the germline V gene (reference sequence). The CDR3 covers 11 residues. Between the trimmed V and J ends, which lost 5 bases and 7 bases, there was a span of 9 bases. CDR3 coding DNA: TGTGCCAGCAGTAGACTTCAGGAGCAGTACTTC. It encodes CASSRLQEQYF.

The V and J genes are TRBV14 and TRBJ1-2; TRBD1 is a possible D gene (5 bases). Germline CDR1 and CDR2: SGHDN and FVKESK. V was clipped by 4 bases and J by 7 bases, with 25 bases between them. The CDR3 covers 17 residues. In DNA form, the CDR3 reads TGTGCCAGCAGCCCCTTGACTTTGTATGGGCAGGGATTTGGCTACACCTTC. Residues: CASSPLTLYGQGFGYTF.

This chain joins TRBV11-1 and TRBJ2-7; tentative D call: TRBD2 (5 bases). The CDR3 sequence is 14 residues long. In germline, CDR1 is SGHAT, CDR2 FQDESV (reference sequence). The V end was cut by 8 bases, the J end by 0 bases, with 14 bases between. The CDR3 protein is CASGTVGDSYEQYF. CDR3 coding DNA: TGTGCCAGCGGTACGGTGGGAGACTCCTACGAGCAGTACTTC.

J is TRBJ1-1 and V is TRBV7-9; D is unclear. Trimming took off 1 base at V and 1 base at J, with 4 bases between the two ends. Germline V gene lookup returns CDR1 SEHNR and CDR2 FQNEAQ (reference sequence). This CDR3 has 13 residues. The CDR3 region has the DNA TGTGCCAGCAGCTTAGTCCAGAACACTGAAGCTTTCTTT. Protein: CASSLVQNTEAFF.

The V and J genes are TRBV13 and TRBJ1-3; 10 bases align to TRBD1. This CDR3 comprises 15 residues. The junction had 3 bases not matched to a gene; V was cut back by 5 bases and J by 2 bases. From germline, CDR1 is PRHDT and CDR2 FYEKMQ (reference sequence). The CDR3 DNA reads TGTGCCAGCAGCGGCGGGACAGGGGCTGGAAACACCATATATTTT. It yields the protein CASSGGTGAGNTIYF.

The chain recombines TRBV28 with TRBJ2-3, with a tentative D call TRBD2 (5 bases). Germline V CDR1 and CDR2: MDHEN, SYDVKM. This CDR3 contains 13 residues. V was pared by 8 bases and J by 7 bases, with 16 bases between. For the CDR3, the DNA is TGTGCCAGCCGACCCAGGTCGGGGTATACGCAGTATTTT. Translating gives CASRPRSGYTQYF. The full variable domain, with the rest looked up from reference TRBV28 and TRBJ2-3, is DVKVTQSSRYLVKRTGEKVFLECVQDMDHENMFWYRQDPGLGLRLIYFSYDVKMKEKGDIPEGYSVSREKKERFSLILESASTNQTSMYLCASRPRSGYTQYFGPGTRLTVL.

This sequence joins TRBV7-2 and TRBJ1-2, with 7 bases lining up with TRBD1. The CDR3 is 14 residues long. Germline V lookup: CDR1 SGHTA, CDR2 FQGNSA. V shed 5 bases, J shed 4 bases, and the junction held 7 bases outside the gene matches. CDR3 bases: TGTGCCAGCAGCCCATCCGGGACAGTCTATGGCTACACCTTC. As protein: CASSPSGTVYGYTF.

This clone was observed a few times. The chain recombines TRBV19 with TRBJ1-6; possibly TRBD1 for D (6 bases). The CDR3 sequence is 14 residues long. The V end lost 9 bases, the J end lost 9 bases, and 18 bases lay between the germline ends. Germline V gives CDR1 LNHDA, CDR2 SQIVND (reference sequence). The CDR3 reads CASAQTGKSSPLHF. CDR3 nucleotides: TGTGCCAGCGCCCAAACAGGGAAGAGTTCACCCCTCCACTTT.

V usage is TRBV19 and J usage is TRBJ1-2; D remains ambiguous. Trimming removed 2 bases from V and 7 bases from J, with 11 bases in between. In germline, CDR1 is LNHDA, CDR2 SQIVND (reference sequence). This CDR3 is 13 amino acids long. CDR3 amino acids: CASSIIEKIGYTF. DNA of the CDR3: TGTGCCAGTAGTATAATTGAGAAGATTGGCTACACCTTC.

V gene TRBV5-1 combines with J gene TRBJ1-1; D is unresolved. This CDR3 has 14 residues. Germline V lookup: CDR1 SGHRS, CDR2 YFSETQ. V lost 3 bases to trimming and J lost 1 base, with 10 bases between them. This CDR3 is CASSSSLSNTEAFF. DNA of the CDR3: TGCGCCAGCAGCTCCTCGCTATCGAACACTGAAGCTTTCTTT.

The chain employs TRBV5-1 and TRBJ2-6; maybe TRBD1 (5 bases). This CDR3 has 19 amino acids. The germline CDR1 and CDR2 sequences are SGHRS and YFSETQ. The V and J ends lost 3 bases and 0 bases respectively, with 19 bases between them. The CDR3 loop is CASSSDSYGLYSGANVLTF. CDR3 DNA: TGCGCCAGCAGCTCAGACAGTTATGGTCTTTACTCTGGGGCCAACGTCCTGACTTTC. Based on the CDR3 plus reference TRBV5-1 and TRBJ2-6, the full variable domain is KAGVTQTPRYLIKTRGQQVTLSCSPISGHRSVSWYQQTPGQGLQFLFEYFSETQRNKGNFPGRFSGRQFSNSRSEMNVSTLELGDSALYLCASSSDSYGLYSGANVLTFGAGSRLTVL.

The table lists this clone with a few counts. The chain uses TRBV19 and TRBJ2-6; D gene unclear. The CDR3 has 16 residues. Trimming left V 4 bases short and J 0 bases short, with 10 bases between. Germline CDR1 and CDR2: LNHDA and SQIVND (reference sequence). The CDR3 protein is CASSRNPSSGANVLTF. CDR3 nucleotide sequence: TGTGCCAGTAGTAGAAACCCCAGCTCTGGGGCCAACGTCCTGACTTTC.

The rearrangement links TRBV6-6 to TRBJ2-3, with 7 bases matching TRBD2. Per germline, CDR1 MNHNY and CDR2 SVGAGI (reference sequence). V shed 2 bases, J shed 2 bases, and the junction held 7 bases outside the gene matches. This CDR3 is built from 16 residues. CDR3 sequence: CASSYPASGATDTQYF. CDR3 nucleotides: TGTGCCAGCAGTTACCCCGCTAGCGGAGCCACAGATACGCAGTATTTT.

The genes are TRBV7-2 and TRBJ2-2; D is unresolved. Germline CDR1 and CDR2: SGHTA and FQGNSA. The CDR3 covers 12 residues. The ends were cut back, 6 bases at V and 2 bases at J, with 4 bases in the middle. CDR3 DNA: TGTGCCAGCAGTTATAACACCGGGGAGCTGTTTTTT. Amino acids: CASSYNTGELFF.

The chain is built from TRBV4-2 and TRBJ2-7; a possible D gene is TRBD2 (5 bases). CDR3 length: 16 amino acids. V was shortened by 1 base and J by 0 bases, with 13 bases between the two germline ends. CDR1 and CDR2 (germline): LGHNA, YNFKEQ. CDR3 residues: CASSQVRGGSSYEQYF. CDR3 nucleotides: TGTGCCAGCAGCCAAGTTCGGGGTGGAAGCTCCTACGAGCAGTACTTC.

The CDR3 here is CASSSAGGGANVLTF. The CDR3, as DNA: TGTGCCAGCAGCAGCGCGGGAGGTGGGGCCAACGTCCTGACTTTC. This chain uses TRBV5-4 with TRBJ2-6, with 8 nucleotides matching TRBD2. The junction had 3 bases not matched to a gene; V was cut back by 4 bases and J by 3 bases. The CDR3 length is 15 residues. Germline V gene sequence: CDR1 SGHNT, CDR2 YYREEE (reference sequence).

The chain combines TRBV10-1 with TRBJ1-5; 7 bases match TRBD1. This CDR3 has 14 amino acids. The trim removed 4 bases at V and 6 bases at J, leaving 6 bases unmatched. Germline loops: CDR1 WNHNN, CDR2 SYGVQD (reference sequence). CDR3 protein: CASSGGTESQPQHF. The CDR3 bases are TGCGCCAGCAGTGGCGGGACAGAGAGTCAGCCCCAGCATTTT.

This chain links TRBV9 with TRBJ2-1; TRBD2 agrees at 8 bases. V gave up 4 bases and J gave up 9 bases; unmatched junction bases: 12. Per germline, CDR1 SGDLS and CDR2 YYNGEE. The CDR3 runs 15 residues. The CDR3 nucleotides read TGTGCCAGCAGCCCCCAGGGAGCGGGAGTAAGTGAGCAGTTCTTC. It yields the protein CASSPQGAGVSEQFF.